This T cell receptor (beta chain) was recovered during a study of T cell repertoires in cytomegalovirus infection. Concerning this clonotype: Its antigen is unidentified.

From the reads, TCRdb called clonotypes with MiXCR, one entry per CDR3 protein. This table has 50,000 or so distinct CDR3 sequences, around 18% appearing once. Trimming took off 6 bases at V and 2 bases at J, with 15 bases between the two ends. The CDR3 length is 15 residues. Germline loops: CDR1 SGHTA, CDR2 FQGTGA. Whole-study results and caveats: HLA-C-restricted CMV clonotypes gave the most frequent clonotype in two of eight donors.

Specimen: CD8+ T cells from cultured PBMCs, collected from culture after CMV antigen stimulation. This chain connects TRBV7-3 to TRBJ2-3; D gene unclear. The source is a human donor in good health (CMV status not recorded). Some clones in this sample may be carry-over from other donors' samples. This CDR3 reads CASRLTGINTDTQYF. In nucleotides, the CDR3 is TGTGCCAGCAGACTAACTGGGATTAACACAGATACGCAGTATTTT. Variable domain in full (rest from reference TRBV7-3 and TRBJ2-3): GAGVSQTPSNKVTEKGKYVELRCDPISGHTALYWYRQSLGQGPEFLIYFQGTGAADDSGLPNDRFFAVRPEGSVSTLKIQRTERGDSAVYLCASRLTGINTDTQYFGPGTRLTVL.